This T cell receptor beta chain was recorded in a study of glioma-infiltrating T cells. Study-wide results and caveats: Very few CDR3 sequences were shared between tissue and blood.

The V gene lost 2 bases and the J gene lost 5 bases, with 24 bases spanning the gap. This CDR3 spans 19 amino acids. Germline CDR1 and CDR2: MNHNY and SVGAGI (reference sequence). Amplification of TCR alpha and beta CDR3 regions from RNA used iRepertoire nested multiplex PCR. In TCRdb, the multiplex PCR reads were re-called with MiXCR into one record per CDR3 protein. The repertoire holds about 180,000 distinct CDR3 sequences, with roughly two fifths as singletons. With respect to this clonotype: The antigen is unknown.

The source is a human donor with low-grade glioma or glioblastoma, undergoing nonglioma brain surgery, or in good health (not recorded which). What was sequenced was glioma tissue, nonneoplastic brain tissue, or PBMCs (not recorded which). V usage is TRBV6-6 and J usage is TRBJ2-2; possibly TRBD2 for D (6 bases). In DNA, the CDR3 is TGTGCCAGCAGTTACCGGTCTAACCTGGGAGGCCGCCTGACCGGGGAGCTGTTTTTT. Translating gives CASSYRSNLGGRLTGELFF.